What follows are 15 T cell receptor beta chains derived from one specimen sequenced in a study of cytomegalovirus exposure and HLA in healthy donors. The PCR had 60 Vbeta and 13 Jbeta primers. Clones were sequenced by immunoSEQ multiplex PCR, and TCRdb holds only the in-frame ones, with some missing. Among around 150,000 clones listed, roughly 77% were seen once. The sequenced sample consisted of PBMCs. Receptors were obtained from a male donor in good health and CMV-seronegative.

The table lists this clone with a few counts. The CDR3 reads CASSGLTDTQYF. The CDR3 region has the DNA TGTGCCAGCAGCGGACTCACAGATACGCAGTATTTT. The chain recombines TRBV2 with TRBJ2-3; possibly TRBD2 for D (5 bases). The CDR3 sequence is 12 residues long. Trimming stripped 6 bases from V and 2 bases from J, with 6 bases between. Germline V CDR1 and CDR2: SNHLY, FYNNEI.

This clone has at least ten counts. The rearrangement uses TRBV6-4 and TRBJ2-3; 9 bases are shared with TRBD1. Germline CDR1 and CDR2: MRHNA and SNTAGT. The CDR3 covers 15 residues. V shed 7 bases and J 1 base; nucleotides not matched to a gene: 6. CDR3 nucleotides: TGTGCCAGCACCGAGACAGGGGGGGGCACAGATACGCAGTATTTT. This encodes CASTETGGGTDTQYF.

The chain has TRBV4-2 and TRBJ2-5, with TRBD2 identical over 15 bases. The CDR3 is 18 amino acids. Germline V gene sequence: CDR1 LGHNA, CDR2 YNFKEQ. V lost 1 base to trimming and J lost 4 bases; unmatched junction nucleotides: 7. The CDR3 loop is CASSQGGGTSGGPETQYF. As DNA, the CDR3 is TGTGCCAGCAGCCAAGGGGGAGGGACTAGCGGGGGGCCAGAGACCCAGTACTTC.

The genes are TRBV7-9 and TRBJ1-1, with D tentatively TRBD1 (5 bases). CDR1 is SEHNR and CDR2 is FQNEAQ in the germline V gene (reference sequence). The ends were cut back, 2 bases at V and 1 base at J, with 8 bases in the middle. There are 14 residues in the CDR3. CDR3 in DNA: TGTGCCAGCAGCTTACAGGGCTGGAACACTGAAGCTTTCTTT. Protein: CASSLQGWNTEAFF.

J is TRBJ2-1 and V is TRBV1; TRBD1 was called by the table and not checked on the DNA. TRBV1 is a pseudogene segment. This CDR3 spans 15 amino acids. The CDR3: CTSSQHHRGRNEQFF. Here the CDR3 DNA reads TGCACCAGCAGCCAACATCACAGGGGACGCAATGAGCAGTTCTTC.

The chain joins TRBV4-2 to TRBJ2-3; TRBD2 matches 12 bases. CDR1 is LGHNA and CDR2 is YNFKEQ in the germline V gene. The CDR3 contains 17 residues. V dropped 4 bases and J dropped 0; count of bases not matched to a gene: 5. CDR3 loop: CASSRTSGGTSTDTQYF. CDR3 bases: TGTGCCAGCAGCCGAACTAGCGGGGGGACTAGCACAGATACGCAGTATTTT.

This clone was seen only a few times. The DNA of the CDR3 is TGCGCCAGCAGCTTAGAAGGAGGATTGGACGAGCAGTACTTC. This translates into CASSLEGGLDEQYF. The chain uses TRBV5-1 and TRBJ2-7, with a weak D call TRBD2 (5 bases). CDR3 length: 14 residues. Germline V gives CDR1 SGHRS, CDR2 YFSETQ. V lost 2 bases and J lost 5, with 14 bases in between. The full variable domain, with the rest looked up from reference TRBV5-1 and TRBJ2-7, is KAGVTQTPRYLIKTRGQQVTLSCSPISGHRSVSWYQQTPGQGLQFLFEYFSETQRNKGNFPGRFSGRQFSNSRSEMNVSTLELGDSALYLCASSLEGGLDEQYFGPGTRLTVT.

CDR3 protein: CASSGSRHTTQYF. CDR3 DNA sequence: TGTGCCAGCAGTGGCAGCAGGCACACGACCCAGTACTTC. The chain recombines TRBV6-5 with TRBJ2-5; D is unclear. CDR1 MNHEY and CDR2 SVGAGI come from the germline V gene. Deletions cut 5 bases from V and 7 bases from J, with 14 bases between. The CDR3 length is 13 residues.

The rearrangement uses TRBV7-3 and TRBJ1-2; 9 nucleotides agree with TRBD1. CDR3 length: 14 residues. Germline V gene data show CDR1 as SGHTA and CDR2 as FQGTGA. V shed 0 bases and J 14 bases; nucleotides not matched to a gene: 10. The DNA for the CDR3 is TGTGCCAGCAGCTTAACGGGGACAGGGAAGTCTCAAACCTTC. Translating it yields CASSLTGTGKSQTF.

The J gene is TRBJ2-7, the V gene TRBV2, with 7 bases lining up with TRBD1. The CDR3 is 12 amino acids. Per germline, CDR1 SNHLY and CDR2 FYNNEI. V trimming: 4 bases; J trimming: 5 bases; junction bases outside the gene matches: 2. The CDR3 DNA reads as TGTGCCAGCAGTGGACAGGGCCACGAGCAGTACTTC. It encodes CASSGQGHEQYF.

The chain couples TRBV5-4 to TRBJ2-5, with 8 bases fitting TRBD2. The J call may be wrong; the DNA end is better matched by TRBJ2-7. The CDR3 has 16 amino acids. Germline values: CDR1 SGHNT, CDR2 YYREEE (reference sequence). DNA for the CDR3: TGTGCCAGCAGCTTGGGGGGCACTAGCGGCCCCTACGAGCAGTACTTC. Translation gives CASSLGGTSGPYEQYF.

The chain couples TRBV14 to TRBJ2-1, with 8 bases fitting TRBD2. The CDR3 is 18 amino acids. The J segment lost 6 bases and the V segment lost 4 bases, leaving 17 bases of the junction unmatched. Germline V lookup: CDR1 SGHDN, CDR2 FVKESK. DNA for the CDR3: TGTGCCAGCAGCCCTCCAAGACGGGGGGGCCCCCCGATCAATGAGCAGTTCTTC. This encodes CASSPPRRGGPPINEQFF. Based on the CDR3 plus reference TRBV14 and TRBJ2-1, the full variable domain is EAGVTQFPSHSVIEKGQTVTLRCDPISGHDNLYWYRRVMGKEIKFLLHFVKESKQDESGMPNNRFLAERTGGTYSTLKVQPAELEDSGVYFCASSPPRRGGPPINEQFFGPGTRLTVL.

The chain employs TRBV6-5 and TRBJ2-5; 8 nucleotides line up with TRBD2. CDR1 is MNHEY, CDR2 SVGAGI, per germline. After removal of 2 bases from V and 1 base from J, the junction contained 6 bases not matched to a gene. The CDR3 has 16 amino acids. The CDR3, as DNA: TGTGCCAGCAGTTACGGGGTAGCGGGACGCCAAGAGACCCAGTACTTC. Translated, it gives CASSYGVAGRQETQYF.

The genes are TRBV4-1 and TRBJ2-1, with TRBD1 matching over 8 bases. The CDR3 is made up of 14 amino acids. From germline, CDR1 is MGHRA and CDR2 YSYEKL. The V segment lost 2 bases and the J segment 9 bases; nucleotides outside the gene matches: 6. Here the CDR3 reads CASSQTQGEGEQFF. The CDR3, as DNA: TGCGCCAGCAGCCAAACACAGGGGGAAGGTGAGCAGTTCTTC.

The CDR3 region has the DNA TGCGCCAGCAGCTTGGCCAAACTAGCGGGACACAATGAGCAGTTCTTC. As protein: CASSLAKLAGHNEQFF. The rearrangement uses TRBV5-1 and TRBJ2-1; 10 bases fit TRBD2. Germline V gives CDR1 SGHRS, CDR2 YFSETQ. This CDR3 contains 16 residues. V was clipped by 0 bases and J by 5 bases; unmatched bases: 5.